This TCR beta chain was sequenced during a study of OX40 agonist ivuxolimab in advanced cancers. The repertoire was sequenced with immunoSEQ multiplex PCR; TCRdb's copy has only in-frame clones and lacks some. The sample yields fewer than 80,000 clones, around 84% seen once. This CDR3 contains 15 residues. Germline loops: CDR1 SNHLY, CDR2 FYNNEI. Deletions cut 6 bases from V and 2 bases from J, with 17 bases between. Remarks on this clone: Its antigen is as yet unknown.

Study-wide results and caveats: Those patients achieving a partial response at 0.1-3.0 mg/kg showed among the lowest clonal expansion.

Source: CD4+ or CD8+ T cells sorted from blood, taken in a trial of the OX40 agonist ivuxolimab. This receptor was identified in an adult with an advanced solid tumor such as melanoma, head and neck, liver or kidney cancer. The rearrangement joins TRBV2 to TRBJ2-7; D not certain. The CDR3 nucleotides are TGTGCCAGCAGCCCACCAAGCGAGGCGACCTACGAGCAGTACTTC. As protein: CASSPPSEATYEQYF.